The next 32 T cell receptor beta chains were all read from a single sample in a study of T cells after yellow fever vaccination. TCRdb redid the calling of the 5' RACE reads with MiXCR, one entry per CDR3 protein. The profile shows under 350,000 distinct CDR3 sequences, roughly 4% of them singletons. The sample was PBMCs, taken 5 days after the yellow fever booster vaccination. These receptors originate from a man between 18 and 35 years old who received the YFV17D yellow fever vaccine.

This CDR3 reads CASSQIGLELFF. CDR3 coding DNA: TGTGCCAGCAGCCAAATAGGACTCGAGCTGTTTTTT. This chain connects TRBV16 to TRBJ2-2, with D perhaps matching TRBD2 (5 bases). In germline, CDR1 is KGHSY, CDR2 FQNENV. The germline V and J ends were trimmed by 2 bases and 11 bases, with 9 bases remaining between them. This CDR3 spans 12 amino acids.

This clonotype was detected ten times or more. The chain combines TRBV10-3 with TRBJ2-5, with TRBD2 identical over 15 bases. The length of the CDR3 is 17 residues. Per the germline V gene, CDR1 is ENHRY and CDR2 is SYGVKD. Trimming cost V 8 bases and J 7 bases; bases outside gene matches: 14. CDR3 DNA: TGTGCCATCGGATCGGCTGGACTAGCGGGGGGGCACGGGACCCAGTACTTC. It specifies CAIGSAGLAGGHGTQYF.

This clonotype came up a few times. This chain connects TRBV11-3 to TRBJ2-1, with 10 bases lining up with TRBD2. The germline V gene encodes CDR1 SGHNT and CDR2 YENEEA. The CDR3 extends over 16 amino acids. With 4 bases clipped from V and 2 bases from J, the junction kept 5 bases outside the gene matches. CDR3 sequence: CASSSSGLATYNEQFF. The CDR3 coding sequence is TGTGCCAGCAGCTCGTCGGGACTAGCGACCTACAATGAGCAGTTCTTC.

This clonotype was found many times. The CDR3 sequence: CASSYSGLIGEDTQYF. CDR3 coding DNA: TGTGCCAGCAGTTACTCGGGTCTAATCGGAGAAGATACGCAGTATTTT. The V and J genes are TRBV6-2 or TRBV6-3 and TRBJ2-3; no clear D. Trimming cost V 0 bases and J 5 bases, with 15 bases left between them. CDR1 is MNHEY, CDR2 SVGEGT, per germline. The CDR3 covers 16 residues.

At least ten counts were recorded for this clonotype. The chain couples TRBV27 to TRBJ2-2; 9 nucleotides align to TRBD2. V shed 6 bases, J shed 6 bases, and the junction held 5 bases outside the gene matches. The CDR3 sequence is 14 residues long. Per the germline V gene, CDR1 is MNHEY and CDR2 is SMNVEV (reference sequence). The CDR3 nucleotides are TGTGCCAGCAGCACCTCTAGCGGGGCCGGGGAGCTGTTTTTT. Its translation: CASSTSSGAGELFF.

Many counts were recorded for this clonotype. The CDR3 loop is CSATTFSGQLTNYGYTF. DNA for the CDR3: TGCAGTGCGACCACCTTTAGCGGACAACTTACTAACTATGGCTACACCTTC. The chain couples TRBV20-1 to TRBJ1-2, with D possibly TRBD1 on 5 matching bases. The germline V and J ends were trimmed by 6 bases and 0 bases, with 23 bases remaining between them. The germline CDR1 and CDR2 sequences are DFQATT and SNEGSKA (reference sequence). CDR3 size: 17 residues.

At least ten counts were recorded for this clonotype. The chain links TRBV6-2 or TRBV6-3 to TRBJ2-5; TRBD2 matches 12 bases. Germline lookup yields CDR1 MNHEY and CDR2 SVGEGT. J gave up 5 bases and V 10 bases, and 5 bases lay outside the gene matches. This CDR3 is built from 13 residues. This chain's CDR3 is CATRLAGDETQYF. CDR3 in DNA: TGTGCCACCCGACTAGCGGGGGACGAGACCCAGTACTTC.

This clonotype occurred many times. As DNA, the CDR3 is TGTGCCAGCTCTCTAAGCGTGGGGGAAAATTCACCCCTCCACTTT. It codes for CASSLSVGENSPLHF. This chain uses TRBV18 with TRBJ1-6; weak D call: TRBD1 (5 bases). The V gene's germline CDR1 is KGHSH and CDR2 LQKENI. The CDR3 loop spans 15 amino acids. The germline V and J ends were trimmed by 6 bases and 7 bases, with 16 bases remaining between them.

Ten or more counts support this clonotype. The chain carries TRBV5-1 and TRBJ1-2; 7 bases map to TRBD1. Germline CDR1 reads SGHRS; CDR2 reads YFSETQ. This CDR3 has 14 amino acids. V shed 0 bases, J shed 1 base, and the junction held 0 bases outside the gene matches. CDR3 region: CASSLGDSNYGYTF. The CDR3 region has the DNA TGCGCCAGCAGCTTGGGGGACAGTAACTATGGCTACACCTTC. Drawing the rest from reference TRBV5-1 and TRBJ1-2, the complete variable domain is KAGVTQTPRYLIKTRGQQVTLSCSPISGHRSVSWYQQTPGQGLQFLFEYFSETQRNKGNFPGRFSGRQFSNSRSEMNVSTLELGDSALYLCASSLGDSNYGYTFGSGTRLTVV.

This clonotype was counted only a few times. The rearrangement links TRBV7-9 to TRBJ2-7; D uncertain. The length of the CDR3 is 13 residues. Trimming took off 6 bases at V and 4 bases at J, with 13 bases between the two ends. Germline V CDR1 and CDR2: SEHNR, FQNEAQ (reference sequence). The chain's CDR3 is CASSRTEGYEQYF. CDR3 nucleotides: TGTGCCAGCAGTCGGACCGAAGGGTACGAGCAGTACTTC.

This clonotype was seen a few times. The V gene is TRBV6-2 or TRBV6-3, the J gene TRBJ2-3, with TRBD2 identical over 9 bases. The trim removed 3 bases at V and 2 bases at J, leaving 6 bases unmatched. The germline gives CDR1 MNHEY, CDR2 SVGEGT. The CDR3 consists of 16 residues. The DNA for the CDR3 is TGTGCCAGCAGTTATGAAGCGGGGGGCGCCACAGATACGCAGTATTTT. It yields the protein CASSYEAGGATDTQYF.

The rearrangement joins TRBV6-5 to TRBJ2-1; the D call may be TRBD1 or TRBD2 (7 bases each). Germline V CDR1 and CDR2: MNHEY, SVGAGI. V dropped 4 bases and J dropped 7 bases, with 17 bases sitting between them. CDR3 size: 15 residues. As DNA, the CDR3 is TGTGCCAGCAGTTCACAGGGGAGGGCTCCTAATGAGCAGTTCTTC. Protein sequence: CASSSQGRAPNEQFF.

This clonotype showed up just a few times. The gene calls are TRBV7-2 and TRBJ2-3; TRBD2 agrees at 8 bases. Losses at the gene ends were 1 base for V and 4 bases for J; bases not matched to a gene: 4. The CDR3 has 15 residues. The germline V gene has CDR1 SGHTA and CDR2 FQGNSA. The CDR3 region is CASSLVGGGADTQYF. The CDR3 coding sequence is TGTGCCAGCAGCTTAGTCGGGGGGGGAGCAGATACGCAGTATTTT.

This clonotype came up a few times. The chain couples TRBV12-5 to TRBJ1-2; TRBD1 is a possible D gene (5 bases). This CDR3 spans 19 amino acids. Trimming cost V 0 bases and J 7 bases, with 27 bases left between them. The V gene's germline CDR1 is LGHNT and CDR2 FRNRAP. The CDR3 is CASGLVIPQVGVEDPGYTF. For the CDR3, the DNA is TGTGCTAGTGGTTTGGTTATACCCCAGGTAGGGGTCGAGGATCCTGGCTACACCTTC.

This clonotype has at least ten counts. J is TRBJ2-7 and V is TRBV7-9; D gene ambiguous. The CDR3 totals 12 residues. Germline V gene data show CDR1 as SEHNR and CDR2 as FQNEAQ (reference sequence). The V end lost 1 base, the J end lost 8 bases, and 9 bases lay between the germline ends. Here the CDR3 reads CASSLGRYKQYV. The CDR3 nucleotides are TGTGCCAGCAGCTTAGGGCGTTATAAGCAGTACGTC.

This chain uses TRBV7-9 with TRBJ2-7; D is unresolved. The CDR3 contains 13 residues. V was trimmed by 2 bases and J by 2 bases, leaving 7 bases between them. Germline loops: CDR1 SEHNR, CDR2 FQNEAQ (reference sequence). Here the CDR3 reads CASSLSGPYEQYF. CDR3 sequence (DNA): TGTGCCAGCAGCTTATCCGGTCCCTACGAGCAGTACTTC.

Ten or more counts support this clonotype. The genes are TRBV7-3 and TRBJ2-2; TRBD1 aligns across 8 bases. CDR3 length equals 16 residues. Germline CDR1 SGHTA, CDR2 FQGTGA. The trim removed 5 bases at V and 4 bases at J, leaving 9 bases unmatched. The CDR3 protein is CASSNFQGAPTGELFF. The CDR3 bases are TGTGCCAGCAGCAACTTCCAGGGGGCCCCCACCGGGGAGCTGTTTTTT.

This clonotype occurred many times. For the CDR3, the DNA is TGTGCCAGCAGTCCCACTAGCGGGGGGAGCACAGATACGCAGTATTTT. Translated: CASSPTSGGSTDTQYF. This chain connects TRBV27 to TRBJ2-3; 12 bases match TRBD2. V lost 5 bases, J lost 0 bases, and 3 bases stayed unmatched. Germline-derived CDR1 and CDR2 are MNHEY and SMNVEV (reference sequence). The CDR3 consists of 16 residues.

This clonotype was observed a handful of times. The CDR3 loop reads CASSVLQGQAFF. CDR3 DNA sequence: TGTGCCAGCAGCGTATTGCAGGGGCAAGCTTTCTTT. This chain uses TRBV9 with TRBJ1-1; possible D gene TRBD1, 6 bases. V was pared by 1 base and J by 9 bases, with 10 bases between. CDR1 and CDR2 from the germline V gene are SGDLS and YYNGEE. The CDR3 has 12 residues.

This rearrangement joins TRBV29-1 to TRBJ2-5; 8 positions agree with TRBD1. This CDR3 has 13 amino acids. Per the germline V gene, CDR1 is SQVTM and CDR2 is ANQGSEA. Trimming took 0 bases from V and 5 from J; bases not matched to a gene: 2. CDR3 amino acids: CSVEDRGRETQYF. CDR3 DNA: TGCAGCGTTGAAGACAGGGGGCGGGAGACCCAGTACTTC.

The chain combines TRBV2 with TRBJ2-5, with D tentatively TRBD1 or TRBD2 (5 bases each). CDR3 length equals 15 residues. In germline, CDR1 is SNHLY, CDR2 FYNNEI. V was trimmed by 6 bases and J by 4 bases, leaving 18 bases between them. CDR3 bases: TGTGCCAGCAGGCGACAGTTGAGGGCCCCAGAGACCCAGTACTTC. Protein: CASRRQLRAPETQYF.

This clonotype was detected many times. V and J are TRBV12-3 or TRBV12-4 and TRBJ2-2; no definite D call. Trimming stripped 3 bases from V and 8 bases from J, with 4 bases between. The CDR3 length is 11 residues. CDR3 loop: CASSFNGELFF. The CDR3 DNA reads TGTGCCAGCAGTTTTAATGGGGAGCTGTTTTTT.

This clonotype has ten or more counts. V gene TRBV18 combines with J gene TRBJ1-2; 8 bases line up with TRBD1. The CDR3 consists of 14 residues. CDR1 and CDR2 from the germline V gene are KGHSH and LQKENI. V shed 5 bases and J 4 bases; nucleotides not matched to a gene: 6. This CDR3 is CASSEDRGGYGYTF. The DNA of the CDR3 is TGTGCCAGCTCAGAAGACAGGGGCGGCTATGGCTACACCTTC.

The J gene is TRBJ2-7, the V gene TRBV18, with D uncertain. The length of the CDR3 is 11 residues. Germline values: CDR1 KGHSH, CDR2 LQKENI. Trimming took off 5 bases at V and 11 bases at J, with 13 bases between the two ends. Here the CDR3 reads CASSAYGIKYF. Here the CDR3 DNA reads TGTGCCAGCTCAGCATACGGTATTAAGTACTTC.

The chain employs TRBV10-3 and TRBJ2-3; tentative D call: TRBD2 (6 bases). Germline V CDR1 and CDR2: ENHRY, SYGVKD. This CDR3 comprises 13 residues. V lost 5 bases and J 5 bases, leaving 11 bases between the germline ends. CDR3 amino acids: CAISPSEGDTQYF. For the CDR3, the DNA is TGTGCCATCAGTCCTAGCGAGGGAGATACGCAGTATTTT.

This clonotype was seen a few times. The chain is built from TRBV7-9 and TRBJ1-4; D remains ambiguous. The CDR3 covers 15 residues. Germline-derived CDR1 and CDR2 are SEHNR and FQNEAQ (reference sequence). Trimming pared 6 bases from V and 4 bases from J, leaving 15 bases between. The CDR3 bases are TGTGCCAGCAGAAGAACCGGGAGAGATAATGAAAAACTGTTTTTT. The encoded protein is CASRRTGRDNEKLFF.

This clonotype came up many times. The J gene is TRBJ2-1, the V gene TRBV29-1; TRBD1 agrees at 10 bases. Germline trimming cut 6 bases from V and 9 bases from J; bases unmatched to any gene: 5. This CDR3 is built from 12 residues. Germline CDR1 is SQVTM and CDR2 is ANQGSEA. CDR3 in DNA: TGCAGCGTGCGGACAGGGGGTGTTGAGCAGTTCTTC. Its protein is CSVRTGGVEQFF.

This clonotype was seen only a few times. The chain combines TRBV5-1 with TRBJ2-1; 8 bases line up with TRBD2. CDR1 and CDR2 (germline): SGHRS, YFSETQ. The junction had 9 bases not matched to a gene; V was cut back by 5 bases and J by 2 bases. CDR3 length: 16 amino acids. DNA for the CDR3: TGCGCCAGCAGTCCGAGCGGGGGTGGTCCCTACAATGAGCAGTTCTTC. Protein product: CASSPSGGGPYNEQFF. The variable domain in full, with the rest retrieved from reference TRBV5-1 and TRBJ2-1, is KAGVTQTPRYLIKTRGQQVTLSCSPISGHRSVSWYQQTPGQGLQFLFEYFSETQRNKGNFPGRFSGRQFSNSRSEMNVSTLELGDSALYLCASSPSGGGPYNEQFFGPGTRLTVL.

This rearrangement joins TRBV20-1 to TRBJ1-1; D perhaps matches TRBD1 (6 bases). This CDR3 spans 15 amino acids. The V end lost 5 bases, the J end lost 0 bases, and 16 bases lay between the germline ends. The germline gives CDR1 DFQATT, CDR2 SNEGSKA (reference sequence). The CDR3 region is CSAHENRDMNTEAFF. The CDR3 DNA reads TGCAGTGCTCATGAAAACAGGGACATGAACACTGAAGCTTTCTTT.

Notes on this clonotype: This clone may be a read error of a much larger clone one base away. This rearrangement joins TRBV5-1 to TRBJ1-1; D is unresolved. The CDR3 has 14 residues. CDR1 and CDR2 (germline): SGHRS, YFSETQ. Trimming took off 0 bases at V and 1 base at J, with 7 bases between the two ends. CDR3 bases: TGCGCCAGCAGCTTGGAACCGTCGAACACTGAAGCTTTCTTT. Translating it yields CASSLEPSNTEAFF. Full variable domain (missing parts from reference TRBV5-1 and TRBJ1-1): KAGVTQTPRYLIKTRGQQVTLSCSPISGHRSVSWYQQTPGQGLQFLFEYFSETQRNKGNFPGRFSGRQFSNSRSEMNVSTLELGDSALYLCASSLEPSNTEAFFGQGTRLTVV.

This clonotype has only a few counts. The chain has TRBV7-2 and TRBJ2-1; maybe TRBD2 (6 bases). The length of the CDR3 is 15 residues. Trimming shortened V by 5 bases and J by 4 bases, and 15 bases separated the two germline ends. Germline values: CDR1 SGHTA, CDR2 FQGNSA. The CDR3 here is CASSPSPGEYNEQFF. Here the CDR3 DNA reads TGTGCCAGCAGCCCCTCCCCGGGGGAATACAATGAGCAGTTCTTC.

CDR3 coding DNA: TGTGCCAGCAGTTTAGGGGGGCTAGCGGGGTCGTATGAGCAGTTCTTC. It codes for CASSLGGLAGSYEQFF. The chain recombines TRBV27 with TRBJ2-1; the match to TRBD2 covers 9 bases. CDR3 length: 16 residues. Germline V gene sequence: CDR1 MNHEY, CDR2 SMNVEV (reference sequence). J gave up 8 bases and V 2 bases, and 10 bases lay outside the gene matches.